This T cell receptor (beta chain) came from a study of blood T cell repertoires in COVID-19. Study-level background: Acute and convalescent COVID-19 specimens originated in the United States, Italy and Spain. The cDNA or gDNA used as material had been derived from T cells, B-cell-depleted T cells, or PBMCs.

The CDR3 extends over 15 amino acids. J lost 4 bases, V lost 0 bases, and 3 bases had no gene match. Per germline, CDR1 MGHRA and CDR2 YSYEKL. As processed by the authors: Amplification of reference gene primers provided the estimated nucleated cell counts. TCRdb keeps only in-frame clones here, not all; method: immunoSEQ multiplex PCR. The DNA gave D and trimming, while V, J and clone size come from that table. This table has 55,000 to 80,000 clones, more than 90% appearing once. This chain connects TRBV4-1 to TRBJ1-5; 7 bases agree with TRBD1. The specimen sequenced was peripheral blood. The TCR sequence derives from a human donor in a cohort sampled during active COVID-19. The CDR3 DNA sequence: TGCGCCAGCAGCCAAGAGGACAGGCAAAATCAGCCCCAGCATTTT. It is translated as CASSQEDRQNQPQHF.